Sequencing of this TCR beta chain was carried out in a study of shared clonotypes between healthy human individuals (dated by TCRdb to 2020 to 2022). About the study as a whole: The cohort comprised a couple of women and a few men aged 18 to 49 years. To estimate repertoire size and how much clonotypes are shared between individuals, the study performed deep sequencing of blood TCR repertoires from about five healthy adults. Per donor, leukapheresis produced somewhere between about 0.94 and 9.5 billion PBMCs. To increase sequencing depth and limit assay-specific biases, TCR repertoire library preparation and sequencing were carried out by different laboratories using diverse techniques. For each donor, CD4 naive and CD4 memory were each run on three plates, CD8 naive on two plates, and CD8 memory on one plate.

TCR CDR3 regions were amplified from genomic DNA by multiplex PCR using the deep immunoSEQ assay. Extracted genomic DNA from each cell subset was distributed evenly across all wells of several immunoSEQ 96-well plates, and each plate was treated as a replicate. For sorted subsets, each replicate PCR was loaded with 200 ng genomic DNA, equivalent to 25,000 to 30,000 T cell genomes. Purified libraries were measured with a Qubit 3.0 fluorometer, size-checked on a Bioanalyzer 2100, and measured again with the KAPA Library Quantification kit. Each immunoSEQ 96-well plate was sequenced on its own single-read 150-cycle Illumina NextSeq 550 flow cell. In the paper's pipeline: Because the immunoSEQ output held only junctional sequences and lacked quality scores, the filtering could not match the filtering applied to full-length reads. To assign V/J genes and CDR3, sequences were annotated using PyIR, a Python wrapper for IgBLAST v1.9, with IMGT germline references. Reads were removed for weak V/J assignments (E-value above 1e-6), missing CDR3, stop codons, out-of-frame junctions, or ambiguous translated residues. V3J clonotypes were defined as sequences sharing the same inferred V gene, J gene, and CDR3 amino acid sequence. Percentage overlap between repertoires was computed as shared unique clonotypes divided by the size of the smaller repertoire. Three approaches were used to assess repertoire richness: RTK rarefaction, the Chao1 estimator, and Recon v2.1 estimates of unobserved clonotypes. For all TCRbeta clonotypes obtained by the gDNA method from four donors, generation probabilities were computed with OLGA. TCRdb obtained this table from immuneACCESS and retained in-frame rearrangements with V and J assigned. These tables miss some clones; where compared with another copy, unresolved V genes account for less than half of the shortfall, and the remainder is unexplained. V and J calls and clone size are those listed in that table; D and trimming were worked out from the DNA. The sample has some 1.4 million clones on record, around 95% of them singletons. Jointly, the top ten make up about 1.2% of the sample.

In the case of this clone: This receptor's antigen is unknown. Per-base quality was not reported, and no clone a single base away is much larger than it.

Donors were healthy HIV-negative adults with no recently reported acute infections or vaccinations. Every donor was a Caucasian adult residing in Nashville, Tennessee, USA. Magnetic negative selection was used to enrich CD4+ T cells, after which naive cells were positively selected on CD45RA and the negative fraction became the memory subset. Blood was obtained by leukapheresis, after which PBMCs were separated by Ficoll-Histopaque density gradient centrifugation and cryopreserved in liquid nitrogen vapor phase. Analytical flow cytometry was used to check the purity and quantity of each magnetically sorted T cell population. Genomic DNA was isolated from each sorted fraction and quantified by UV absorbance on a Nanodrop 2000c. What the study reported, not specific to this receptor: Even with the large sequencing depth, rarefaction of the sorted-subset datasets indicated that sequencing was incomplete. The genetic and exposure-history diversity represented was limited by the small number of donors. Across four donors, approximately 4.6% of naive CD4, roughly 3.5% of naive CD8, about 2.3% of memory CD4, and about 0.4% of memory CD8 clonotypes were shared. Sampling was limited to blood, and TCR repertoires in tissue likely differ from TCR repertoires in blood. Higher generation probabilities were observed for clonotypes shared by all four sorted-subset donors than for non-shared clonotypes. Pairwise subsampling led to the expectation that sequencing depth would affect the degree of clonotype sharing among donors. Estimated clonotype richness was generally larger for naive than for memory subsets.

The sequence derives from a man aged 25 to 40 in good health. Sequencing used naive CD4+ T cells sorted from blood. The cell subset or site label on this specimen signifies: CD45RA+ positively selected.

This receptor carries the CDR3 CASSPGTGAPSNQPQHF. The DNA sequence is given as TGTGCCAGTAGTCCCGGGACAGGGGCTCCGAGCAATCAGCCCCAGCATTTT. The chain is encoded by TRBV19 joined to TRBJ1-5; 10 middle bases align to TRBD1. The germline V gene (reference sequence) specifies LNHDA as CDR1 and SQIVND as CDR2. After removal of 5 bases from V and 1 base from J, the junction retains 8 bases not matched to a gene. Measured from the cysteine to the phenylalanine, the CDR3 is 17 residues long. The read is trimmed to its CDR3 DNA, 51 bases read in frame from base 1.